One and the same sample provided the 25 T cell receptor beta chains below, sequenced in a study of cytotoxic CD8 clonotypes in ibrutinib-treated CLL. Sequencing was performed with immunoSEQ multiplex PCR; in TCRdb, only in-frame clones are kept and a portion is missing. The top ten clones hold 9.5% to 15% of a sample with 150,000 or so clones, roughly 83% of them seen once. The source material was PBMCs, sampled after 12 months of ibrutinib treatment. The receptors derive from a human donor with chronic lymphocytic leukemia.

This clone appeared a single time. This chain links TRBV6-5 with TRBJ2-7; 9 bases are a match to TRBD1. CDR3 size: 16 residues. Germline CDR1 is MNHEY and CDR2 is SVGAGI. The trim removed 1 base at V and 6 bases at J, leaving 10 bases unmatched. Here the CDR3 reads CASSYYGQGRGSEQYF. The CDR3 nucleotides read TGTGCCAGCAGTTACTACGGACAGGGGAGAGGCTCCGAGCAGTACTTC.

V and J are TRBV7-2 and TRBJ2-3; 9 bases fit TRBD2. V was clipped by 7 bases and J by 5 bases; unmatched bases: 7. Germline V CDR1 and CDR2: SGHTA, FQGNSA. The CDR3 contains 14 residues. CDR3 in amino acids: CASILSGREDTQYF. CDR3 sequence (DNA): TGTGCCAGCATACTTAGCGGGAGAGAAGATACGCAGTATTTT.

The rearrangement links TRBV9 to TRBJ1-2; no firm D call. The CDR3 totals 12 residues. V lost 0 bases, J lost 4 bases, and 4 bases lay in between. Germline values: CDR1 SGDLS, CDR2 YYNGEE. The CDR3: CASSVGVYGYTF. The CDR3 bases are TGTGCCAGCAGCGTAGGAGTCTATGGCTACACCTTC.

The genes are TRBV6-1 and TRBJ1-2, with TRBD1 identical over 7 bases. Unmatched junction bases numbered 8, after V lost 6 bases and J lost 7 bases. CDR1 is MNHNS, CDR2 SASEGT, per germline. This CDR3 contains 13 residues. In nucleotides, the CDR3 is TGTGCCAGCAGGGACGGACAGGTTCTTGGCTACACCTTC. Translation gives CASRDGQVLGYTF.

This chain uses TRBV5-1 with TRBJ2-7; D gene uncertain. CDR1 and CDR2 (germline): SGHRS, YFSETQ. Deletions cut 1 base from V and 2 bases from J, with 10 bases between. The CDR3 covers 14 residues. CDR3 region: CASSLPAAPYEQYF. CDR3 in DNA: TGCGCCAGCAGCTTGCCAGCCGCACCCTACGAGCAGTACTTC.

The genes are TRBV5-1 and TRBJ2-7; no clear D. V lost 2 bases and J lost 4, with 13 bases in between. Germline loops: CDR1 SGHRS, CDR2 YFSETQ. This CDR3 spans 14 amino acids. CDR3 DNA: TGCGCCAGCAGCTTCAGACTGGGAACGTACGAGCAGTACTTC. Encoded protein: CASSFRLGTYEQYF.

In nucleotides, the CDR3 is TGTGCCAGCAGCTTTGGCGGGGGCTCGACTGAAGCTTTCTTT. Amino acids: CASSFGGGSTEAFF. This chain connects TRBV11-2 to TRBJ1-1, with TRBD1 as a possible D gene (6 bases). Germline V lookup: CDR1 SGHAT, CDR2 FQNNGV. This CDR3 is built from 14 residues. The germline V and J ends were trimmed by 3 bases and 5 bases, with 13 bases remaining between them.

This rearrangement joins TRBV7-9 to TRBJ2-3; D not resolved. With 1 base removed from V and 4 bases from J, the gap between germline ends came to 6 bases. The CDR3 runs 13 residues. Germline V gene lookup returns CDR1 SEHNR and CDR2 FQNEAQ (reference sequence). CDR3 protein: CASSLGASDTQYF. In DNA, the CDR3 is TGTGCCAGCAGCTTAGGGGCGTCAGATACGCAGTATTTT.

In this sample, this clone turned up a few times. V gene TRBV2 combines with J gene TRBJ1-2; D remains ambiguous. The CDR3 has 13 residues. Trimming shortened V by 6 bases and J by 7 bases, and 15 bases separated the two germline ends. The V gene's germline CDR1 is SNHLY and CDR2 FYNNEI. In DNA, the CDR3 is TGTGCCAGCAGCCAGGACCCCGGAGGTGGCTACACCTTC. Its protein product is CASSQDPGGGYTF. Based on the CDR3 plus reference TRBV2 and TRBJ1-2, the full variable domain is EPEVTQTPSHQVTQMGQEVILRCVPISNHLYFYWYRQILGQKVEFLVSFYNNEISEKSEIFDDQFSVERPDGSNFTLKIRSTKLEDSAMYFCASSQDPGGGYTFGSGTRLTVV.

This rearrangement joins TRBV7-3 to TRBJ2-3; D not resolved. This CDR3 contains 15 residues. Trimming left V 0 bases short and J 0 bases short, with 7 bases between. In germline, CDR1 is SGHTA, CDR2 FQGTGA. The CDR3 DNA follows: TGTGCCAGCAGCTTAACGTTTCAGAGCACAGATACGCAGTATTTT. Encoded protein: CASSLTFQSTDTQYF.

This rearrangement joins TRBV7-2 to TRBJ2-7, with 13 bases fitting TRBD2. Germline loops: CDR1 SGHTA, CDR2 FQGNSA. Trimming removed 1 base from V and 2 bases from J; junction bases left unmatched: 11. The CDR3 contains 19 residues. The DNA for the CDR3 is TGTGCCAGCAGCTTAGTAGTCCCTCTGGGACTAGCGGGAACCTACGAGCAGTACTTC. Translating it yields CASSLVVPLGLAGTYEQYF.

This chain joins TRBV9 and TRBJ1-1; D possibly corresponds to TRBD1 (5 bases). Trimming shortened V by 3 bases and J by 0 bases, and 12 bases separated the two germline ends. Germline V gene lookup returns CDR1 SGDLS and CDR2 YYNGEE. The CDR3 contains 15 residues. The CDR3 DNA reads as TGTGCCAGCAGCGCCTTCCAGGGAGTGAACACTGAAGCTTTCTTT. Amino acids: CASSAFQGVNTEAFF.

This chain links TRBV4-2 with TRBJ2-3; D is undetermined. This CDR3 spans 16 amino acids. Trimming stripped 0 bases from V and 1 base from J, with 11 bases between. Germline assignment: CDR1 LGHNA and CDR2 YNFKEQ. In DNA form, the CDR3 reads TGTGCCAGCAGCCAAGATTACGTGAAACGCACAGATACGCAGTATTTT. Its translation: CASSQDYVKRTDTQYF.

This clone was detected only once. The chain is built from TRBV6-5 and TRBJ2-1; possibly TRBD1 or TRBD2 for D (5 bases each). The germline gives CDR1 MNHEY, CDR2 SVGAGI. This CDR3 region has 15 residues. Trimming removed 6 bases from V and 0 bases from J, with 12 bases in between. The CDR3 region is CASSILGTSYNEQFF. Here the CDR3 DNA reads TGTGCCAGCAGCATACTGGGGACCTCCTACAATGAGCAGTTCTTC.

The chain uses TRBV9 and TRBJ2-1, with 7 bases matching TRBD2. Per the germline V gene, CDR1 is SGDLS and CDR2 is YYNGEE. CDR3 size: 16 residues. With V trimmed by 0 bases and J by 6 bases, 9 bases remained unmatched. The CDR3 bases are TGTGCCAGCAGCGTAGATGGGCTAGCGGCCACCAATGAGCAGTTCTTC. Protein: CASSVDGLAATNEQFF.

The chain links TRBV20-1 to TRBJ2-5; D not resolved. Trimming shortened V by 3 bases and J by 4 bases, and 3 bases separated the two germline ends. The CDR3 is 10 residues long. Germline-derived CDR1 and CDR2 are DFQATT and SNEGSKA (reference sequence). CDR3 DNA sequence: TGCAGTGCTAGTGGAGAGACCCAGTACTTC. Translation: CSASGETQYF.

The chain links TRBV4-2 to TRBJ2-5; 7 bases fit TRBD1. CDR1 is LGHNA and CDR2 is YNFKEQ in the germline V gene. This CDR3 contains 14 residues. Germline trimming cut 3 bases from V and 5 bases from J; bases unmatched to any gene: 6. CDR3 protein: CASSHKQGLETQYF. The CDR3 DNA reads as TGTGCCAGCAGCCACAAACAGGGGTTGGAGACCCAGTACTTC.

In its sample, this clone was seen once. This chain uses TRBV7-9 with TRBJ1-1; D gene ambiguous. Trimming took off 4 bases at V and 6 bases at J, with 9 bases between the two ends. CDR1 and CDR2 from the germline V gene are SEHNR and FQNEAQ (reference sequence). The CDR3 is 12 residues long. The CDR3 sequence is CASSSTRAEAFF. CDR3 coding DNA: TGTGCCAGCAGCTCGACGCGGGCTGAAGCTTTCTTT.

The chain employs TRBV18 and TRBJ2-7; TRBD1 might be the D (5 bases). Germline CDR1 is KGHSH and CDR2 is LQKENI. Trimming left V 5 bases short and J 1 base short, with 15 bases between. The CDR3 runs to 15 residues. The CDR3 loop reads CASSTAGKQSYEQYF. For the CDR3, the DNA is TGTGCCAGCTCAACCGCAGGGAAACAATCCTACGAGCAGTACTTC.

The chain has TRBV27 and TRBJ2-4; the D gene is possibly TRBD2 (5 bases). The V and J ends lost 5 bases and 0 bases respectively, with 14 bases between them. The CDR3 extends over 16 amino acids. Looked up from germline, CDR1 is MNHEY and CDR2 is SMNVEV (reference sequence). In DNA form, the CDR3 reads TGTGCCAGCAGTCTGGACTTATCTTTAGCCAAAAACATTCAGTACTTC. Translating it yields CASSLDLSLAKNIQYF.

The chain combines TRBV27 with TRBJ1-5, with 9 bases that match TRBD1. Germline V lookup: CDR1 MNHEY, CDR2 SMNVEV (reference sequence). CDR3 length equals 15 residues. V lost 6 bases, J lost 4 bases, and 7 bases stayed unmatched. In DNA, the CDR3 is TGTGCCAGCAGGAACACAGGGGGCTTGAATCAGCCCCAGCATTTT. Its protein product is CASRNTGGLNQPQHF.

V and J are TRBV7-6 and TRBJ2-1; D might be TRBD2 (6 bases). The V gene's germline CDR1 is SGHVS and CDR2 FNYEAQ. The germline V and J ends were trimmed by 5 bases and 7 bases, with 15 bases remaining between them. The CDR3 runs 14 residues. The CDR3 region is CASSTPTSLNEQFF. For the CDR3, the DNA is TGTGCCAGCAGCACTCCGACTAGTTTAAATGAGCAGTTCTTC.

This chain joins TRBV2 and TRBJ1-2, with D perhaps matching TRBD1 (5 bases). Trimming cost V 2 bases and J 4 bases, with 14 bases left between them. CDR1 SNHLY and CDR2 FYNNEI come from the germline V gene. The CDR3 totals 15 residues. CDR3 residues: CASSEFRQGVYGYTF. The CDR3 coding sequence is TGTGCCAGCAGTGAATTTCGCCAGGGCGTCTATGGCTACACCTTC.

This rearrangement joins TRBV7-9 to TRBJ2-3, with TRBD2 matching 7 bases. V shed 3 bases, J shed 2 bases, and the junction held 8 bases outside the gene matches. CDR1 and CDR2 (germline): SEHNR, FQNEAQ (reference sequence). CDR3 length: 16 residues. The chain's CDR3 is CASSFLAEPHTDTQYF. CDR3 bases: TGTGCCAGCAGCTTCCTAGCGGAACCCCACACAGATACGCAGTATTTT.

The chain is built from TRBV5-4 and TRBJ1-2, with TRBD1 matching 7 bases. The ends lost 4 bases at V and 4 bases at J; junction bases unmatched: 13. The germline CDR1 and CDR2 sequences are SGHNT and YYREEE (reference sequence). The CDR3 covers 16 residues. CDR3 DNA sequence: TGTGCCAGCAGCCTGCCTTCGGGACAGACGACCTATGGCTACACCTTC. It encodes CASSLPSGQTTYGYTF.